The present T cell receptor beta chain was sequenced within a study of metastatic and nonmetastatic thyroid tumors. Thyroid surgery was preceded by no treatment in any patient. The ends lost 1 base at V and 9 bases at J; junction bases unmatched: 18. Germline V gives CDR1 DFQATT, CDR2 SNEGSKA (reference sequence). The CDR3 runs 17 residues. TCRdb ran MiXCR on the PCR reads. The sample shows tens of thousands of clones, roughly 25% of them seen only once. The sequence derives from a female donor with papillary thyroid cancer or a benign thyroid nodule (not recorded which). Some clones in this sample may be carry-over from other donors' samples. Sequencing input: blood. V is TRBV20-1 and J is TRBJ2-5, with 9 nucleotides matching TRBD2. CDR3: CSARGLAADGLYVAQYF. The CDR3 DNA is TGCAGTGCTAGAGGACTAGCGGCAGACGGGCTCTACGTGGCCCAGTACTTC.